This record covers a single TCR beta chain. Its antigen is not identified. The method was immunoSEQ multiplex PCR; TCRdb's version includes in-frame clones alone and lacks a portion of them. The top ten clones hold 0.17% of a sample with under 40,000 clones, approximately 97% of them seen once. Trimming took 4 bases from V and 5 from J, leaving 9 bases between them. The V gene's germline CDR1 is DFQATT and CDR2 SNEGSKA (reference sequence). The CDR3 totals 11 residues. The sample is drawn from a study of monozygotic twins with cystic fibrosis. General study points: Co-twins had the most similar V usage for 13 of 16 pairs, J for 8. Unrelated CF individuals shared fewer identical clonotypes than monozygotic CF twins.

V gene TRBV20-1 combines with J gene TRBJ2-7, with a possible D match to TRBD2 (5 bases). The receptor was isolated from a girl aged 2 to 9 with cystic fibrosis. Sequencing used blood. The CDR3 here is CSATRENEQYF. In DNA, the CDR3 is TGCAGTGCTACAAGGGAGAACGAGCAGTACTTC.